The clone carrying this T cell receptor (beta chain) appeared a single time. Its matching antigen is unknown. V was trimmed by 0 bases and J by 3 bases, leaving 6 bases between them. The CDR3 spans 12 residues. Per germline, CDR1 DFQATT and CDR2 SNEGSKA (reference sequence). Using a constant-region primer together with ProtoScript II reverse transcriptase, TCR beta cDNA was made from about 500 ng of total RNA. What produced the TCR beta libraries was three nested multiplex PCR rounds using slightly modified ARM-PCR. With TRBV1-TRBV30 forward primers and a C-beta reverse primer, the first two PCR rounds were run for around 11 cycles each. MiXCR was run by TCRdb on the multiplex PCR reads, yielding one entry per CDR3 protein. Of 310,000 or so distinct CDR3 sequences listed, 58% are singletons. This record comes from a study of tumor-infiltrating lymphocytes in primary liver carcinoma. In the study overall: All patients, whether men or women, fell within 30 to 69 years of age.

RNA isolated from unsorted whole blood supplied the blood RNA, with germline DNA also extracted. No patient had received treatment, and all had chronic HBV infection. Study-wide findings and caveats: Tumor-adjacent and tumor-blood pairs overlapped less than tumor region pairs did.

This sequence joins TRBV20-1 and TRBJ2-7; D call uncertain. The sample comprised peripheral blood. The sequence was obtained from a woman in her 30s with primary liver carcinoma and hepatitis B virus infection. DNA for the CDR3: TGCAGTGCTAGAGATTTTGGCTACGAGCAGTACTTC. This codes for CSARDFGYEQYF.